These 18 T cell receptor beta chains came from one sample sequenced in a study of T cell changes during pregnancy in multiple sclerosis (dated by TCRdb to the late 2010s). Receptor amplification or capture employed the immunoSEQ multiplex PCR assay. Held by TCRdb, this immuneACCESS table contains in-frame sequences only and omits some clones. Under half of the omission traces to an unresolved V gene where checked; the cause of the rest is unknown. Present in this sample are 30,000 or so clones, approximately 89% of which were seen just once. Of the sample, approximately 0.77% is held by the ten largest clones. Sequenced here: CD4+ T cells from peripheral blood mononuclear cells, sampled in the second trimester of pregnancy. Every receptor here comes from a female donor with multiple sclerosis, enrolled in a pregnancy study.

V and J are TRBV7-2 and TRBJ2-7; the D is unclear. CDR3 size: 13 residues. The ends were cut back, 4 bases at V and 4 bases at J, with 11 bases in the middle. Germline values: CDR1 SGHTA, CDR2 FQGNSA. The CDR3 nucleotides are TGTGCCAGCAGCTCGGTATCCCGGTACGAGCAGTACTTC. Protein sequence: CASSSVSRYEQYF.

This sequence joins TRBV30 and TRBJ1-4, with 10 bases that match TRBD1. Losses at the gene ends were 1 base for V and 10 bases for J; bases not matched to a gene: 6. The germline V gene encodes CDR1 GTSNPN and CDR2 SVGIG (reference sequence). The CDR3 runs 14 residues. CDR3 sequence (DNA): TGTGCCTGGAGTGCCGGACAGGGGGAGGGAAAACTGTTTTTT. This translates into CAWSAGQGEGKLFF.

This chain joins TRBV6-1 and TRBJ1-3, with D unclear. The V gene lost 0 bases and the J gene lost 1 base, with 7 bases spanning the gap. Germline CDR1 and CDR2: MNHNS and SASEGT. This CDR3 contains 15 residues. The CDR3 nucleotides are TGTGCCAGCAGTGAAGCGTGGGAGTCTGGAAACACCATATATTTT. Translating gives CASSEAWESGNTIYF.

V usage is TRBV7-6 and J usage is TRBJ2-7; D is uncertain. The CDR3 contains 13 residues. The germline CDR1 and CDR2 sequences are SGHVS and FNYEAQ. Trimming stripped 1 base from V and 10 bases from J, with 14 bases between. The CDR3 reads CASSLGKETQQYF. CDR3 coding DNA: TGTGCCAGCAGCTTAGGAAAAGAGACACAACAGTACTTC.

The chain employs TRBV2 and TRBJ2-7, with 7 bases aligning to TRBD1. Germline CDR1 and CDR2: SNHLY and FYNNEI. The ends lost 8 bases at V and 3 bases at J; junction bases unmatched: 10. This CDR3 contains 14 residues. The CDR3 DNA follows: TGTGCCAGCGGTGGGACAGCCCTCCTCTACGAGCAGTACTTC. This encodes CASGGTALLYEQYF.

J is TRBJ2-3 and V is TRBV5-4; 9 bases align to TRBD2. The V gene's germline CDR1 is SGHNT and CDR2 YYREEE (reference sequence). The J segment lost 10 bases and the V segment lost 0 bases, leaving 9 bases of the junction unmatched. The CDR3 has 15 amino acids. As DNA, the CDR3 is TGTGCCAGCAGCTTGGATGGCGGGGGGGCCGGGGCGCAGTATTTT. Translated: CASSLDGGGAGAQYF.

The rearrangement links TRBV18 to TRBJ1-3; D is possibly TRBD1 (6 bases). V was trimmed by 4 bases and J by 0 bases, leaving 16 bases between them. Looked up from germline, CDR1 is KGHSH and CDR2 is LQKENI. The CDR3 runs 17 residues. The CDR3 is CASSLSTGMGSGNTIYF. In DNA, the CDR3 is TGTGCCAGCTCACTATCTACAGGGATGGGCTCTGGAAACACCATATATTTT.

The gene calls are TRBV7-6 and TRBJ2-7; the match to TRBD1 covers 11 bases. V lost 1 base, J lost 3 bases, and 5 bases stayed unmatched. Germline CDR1 is SGHVS and CDR2 is FNYEAQ. CDR3 length: 16 amino acids. The CDR3 reads CASSLGGGTGGYEQYF. The CDR3 DNA follows: TGTGCCAGCAGCTTAGGAGGTGGGACAGGGGGCTACGAGCAGTACTTC.

This clone is a singleton in its sample. V usage is TRBV5-4 and J usage is TRBJ1-2, with a weak D call TRBD1 (5 bases). V was trimmed by 4 bases and J by 4 bases, leaving 14 bases between them. Germline CDR1 reads SGHNT; CDR2 reads YYREEE (reference sequence). The CDR3 has 14 amino acids. Here the CDR3 DNA reads TGTGCCAGCAGCAGACAGATTAGTAGCTATGGCTACACCTTC. Its protein product is CASSRQISSYGYTF.

This chain uses TRBV18 with TRBJ2-2, with D maybe TRBD2 (6 bases). V was shortened by 5 bases and J by 1 base, with 11 bases between the two germline ends. CDR1 is KGHSH, CDR2 LQKENI, per germline. This CDR3 has 15 amino acids. Here the CDR3 reads CASSMGLLNTGELFF. CDR3 DNA: TGTGCCAGCTCAATGGGACTGCTGAACACCGGGGAGCTGTTTTTT.

The chain employs TRBV7-2 and TRBJ1-5; D not resolved. In germline, CDR1 is SGHTA, CDR2 FQGNSA. V was cut by 2 bases and J by 0 bases, with 11 bases left in between. This CDR3 has 16 amino acids. CDR3 in amino acids: CASSLMAPYSNQPQHF. The CDR3 nucleotides are TGTGCCAGCAGCTTAATGGCACCTTATAGCAATCAGCCCCAGCATTTT.

The chain uses TRBV30 and TRBJ2-3, with 14 nucleotides matching TRBD2. The junction had 4 bases not matched to a gene; V was cut back by 1 base and J by 4 bases. CDR3 length: 16 amino acids. Germline CDR1 GTSNPN, CDR2 SVGIG (reference sequence). The CDR3 sequence: CAWSGGTSGGSDTQYF. DNA of the CDR3: TGTGCCTGGAGTGGGGGGACTAGCGGGGGTTCAGATACGCAGTATTTT.

Only a few counts were recorded for this clone. V is TRBV29-1 and J is TRBJ2-7; 7 positions match TRBD2. Per the germline V gene, CDR1 is SQVTM and CDR2 is ANQGSEA. The V segment lost 5 bases and the J segment 3 bases; nucleotides outside the gene matches: 7. The CDR3 totals 13 residues. The CDR3 is CSVQRGVDYEQYF. CDR3 nucleotides: TGCAGCGTTCAGCGGGGCGTTGACTACGAGCAGTACTTC.

The V and J genes are TRBV4-1 and TRBJ1-2; a possible D gene is TRBD1 (5 bases). The V and J ends lost 4 bases and 2 bases respectively, with 11 bases between them. The length of the CDR3 is 14 residues. CDR1 is MGHRA and CDR2 is YSYEKL in the germline V gene. CDR3 loop: CASSPTGGNYGYTF. CDR3 DNA: TGCGCCAGCAGCCCAACAGGTGGGAACTATGGCTACACCTTC.

A single count supports this clone. The genes are TRBV9 and TRBJ2-5; D gene unclear. V shed 1 base and J shed 2 bases, with 9 bases lying between them. The germline V gene encodes CDR1 SGDLS and CDR2 YYNGEE. The CDR3 contains 14 residues. CDR3 protein: CASSVIAGQETQYF. The CDR3, as DNA: TGTGCCAGCAGCGTAATCGCAGGACAAGAGACCCAGTACTTC.

The chain has TRBV11-2 and TRBJ1-6; 8 nucleotides agree with TRBD1. Looked up from germline, CDR1 is SGHAT and CDR2 is FQNNGV. This CDR3 comprises 15 residues. V lost 5 bases to trimming and J lost 10 bases; unmatched junction nucleotides: 10. The CDR3 loop reads CASSPLTGGGSPLHF. DNA for the CDR3: TGTGCCAGCAGCCCGTTAACAGGGGGGGGCTCACCCCTCCACTTT.

This clone was seen a single time. V usage is TRBV7-2 and J usage is TRBJ2-3; 10 positions agree with TRBD2. The germline CDR1 and CDR2 sequences are SGHTA and FQGNSA. The CDR3 loop spans 17 amino acids. Losses at the gene ends were 3 bases for V and 1 base for J; bases not matched to a gene: 7. CDR3: CASSFQRGGRGTDTQYF. CDR3 in DNA: TGTGCCAGCAGCTTCCAGCGGGGGGGCCGGGGCACAGATACGCAGTATTTT. The whole variable domain, remainder taken from reference TRBV7-2 and TRBJ2-3, is GAGVSQSPSNKVTEKGKDVELRCDPISGHTALYWYRQSLGQGLEFLIYFQGNSAPDKSGLPSDRFSAERTGGSVSTLTIQRTQQEDSAVYLCASSFQRGGRGTDTQYFGPGTRLTVL.

This chain connects TRBV28 to TRBJ2-5; the match to TRBD2 covers 10 bases. V trimming: 5 bases; J trimming: 2 bases; junction bases outside the gene matches: 5. This CDR3 is built from 15 residues. Germline V gene data show CDR1 as MDHEN and CDR2 as SYDVKM. For the CDR3, the DNA is TGTGCCAGCAGTCCCCCGACTAGCGGGCAAGAGACCCAGTACTTC. Its translation: CASSPPTSGQETQYF.